This T cell receptor beta chain was profiled in a study of T cell responses to AZD1222 COVID-19 vaccine. Note on this clone: Its specificity is unknown.

Notes on the study in general: Vaccine-associated CD4 TCRs spanned spike, dominant at 160-218 and 743-854.

Using immunoSEQ multiplex PCR, the repertoire was profiled, and TCRdb retains in-frame clones only, with some absent. This sample carries 110,000 or so clones, about nine tenths of them seen once, and the ten largest clones take 5.5% to 7.5%. This receptor was taken from an adult who received the AZD1222 COVID-19 vaccine. The sequenced sample was peripheral blood, obtained 28 days after the second AZD1222 dose.

This CDR3 reads CASSLGTGVSDGYTF. CDR3 nucleotides: TGTGCCAGCAGTTTAGGGACCGGGGTTTCCGATGGCTACACCTTC. This chain joins TRBV27 and TRBJ1-2; possibly TRBD1 for D (5 bases). The germline V gene encodes CDR1 MNHEY and CDR2 SMNVEV (reference sequence). The CDR3 has 15 residues. Trimming shortened V by 2 bases and J by 6 bases, and 16 bases separated the two germline ends.